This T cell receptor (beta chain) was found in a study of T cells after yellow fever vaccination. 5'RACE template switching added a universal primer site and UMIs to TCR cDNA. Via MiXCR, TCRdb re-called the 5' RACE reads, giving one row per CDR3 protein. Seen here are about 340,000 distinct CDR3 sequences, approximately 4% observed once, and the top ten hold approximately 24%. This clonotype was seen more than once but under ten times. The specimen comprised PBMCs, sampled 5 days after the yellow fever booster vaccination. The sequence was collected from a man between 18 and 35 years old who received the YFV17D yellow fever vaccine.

CDR3 in amino acids: CASSPGDRDSPLHF. In DNA form, the CDR3 reads TGTGCCAGCAGCCCCGGGGACAGGGATTCACCCCTCCACTTT. The V gene is TRBV11-2, the J gene TRBJ1-6, with 9 nucleotides matching TRBD1. The length of the CDR3 is 14 residues. With 5 bases clipped from V and 8 bases from J, the junction kept 4 bases outside the gene matches. Germline CDR1 is SGHAT and CDR2 is FQNNGV.